The T cell receptor (beta chain) described here comes from a study of CXCR3-negative and CXCR3-positive naive CD8 T cells. UMI-labeled 5' RACE yielded the TRB cDNA libraries. Using the 5' RACE reads, TCRdb records one entry per CDR3 protein without DNA. The sample table sets out over 35,000 distinct CDR3 sequences. The CDR3 loop spans 16 amino acids. In germline, CDR1 is MDHEN, CDR2 SYDVKM. The rearrangement joins TRBV28 to TRBJ2-1; TCRdb's D gene call, TRBD2, goes unchecked for lack of DNA. This TCR derives from a human donor in good health. Some clones in this sample may be carry-over from other donors' samples. The specimen was naive CXCR3- CD8+ T cells from blood. Subset meaning: CD45RO-CCR7+CD27+CD95- naive CD8+ T cells lacking CXCR3 (TNR3-). CDR3 loop: CASSSVSSGAYNEQFF.